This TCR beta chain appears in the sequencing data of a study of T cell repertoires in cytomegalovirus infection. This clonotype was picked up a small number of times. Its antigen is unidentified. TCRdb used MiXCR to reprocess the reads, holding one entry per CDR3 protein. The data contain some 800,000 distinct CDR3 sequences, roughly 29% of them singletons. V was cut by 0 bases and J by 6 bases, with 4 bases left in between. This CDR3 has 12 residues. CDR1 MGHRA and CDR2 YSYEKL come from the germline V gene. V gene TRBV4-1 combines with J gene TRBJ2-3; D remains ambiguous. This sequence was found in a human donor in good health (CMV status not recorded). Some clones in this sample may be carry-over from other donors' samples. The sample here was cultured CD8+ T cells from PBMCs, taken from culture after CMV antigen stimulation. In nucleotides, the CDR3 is TGCGCCAGCAGCCAAGATTGGGATACGCAGTATTTT. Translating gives CASSQDWDTQYF.